The 21 T cell receptor beta chains reported below all come from one sample, sequenced in a study of shared clonotypes between healthy human individuals. TCRdb keeps only in-frame clones here, not all; method: immunoSEQ multiplex PCR. The profile shows over a million clones, about 76% of them singletons. The sequencing input was memory CD4+ T cells sorted from blood. Subset given: CD45RA-negative fraction. All receptors come from a man younger than 30 in good health.

V and J are TRBV6-1 and TRBJ1-6; D is undetermined. Trimming pared 0 bases from V and 10 bases from J, leaving 10 bases between. The CDR3 is 14 amino acids. The germline V gene has CDR1 MNHNS and CDR2 SASEGT. DNA of the CDR3: TGTGCCAGCAGTGAAGCGTTCCGGGAATCACCCCTCCACTTT. It is translated as CASSEAFRESPLHF.

This clone was counted a few times. The chain recombines TRBV18 with TRBJ1-5, with D possibly matching TRBD1 (6 bases). V dropped 4 bases and J dropped 5 bases, with 18 bases sitting between them. CDR1 is KGHSH and CDR2 is LQKENI in the germline V gene. The CDR3 contains 16 residues. The CDR3 sequence: CASSHEAAGAHQPQHF. The DNA for the CDR3 is TGTGCCAGCTCACACGAAGCCGCAGGGGCACATCAGCCCCAGCATTTT.

The chain links TRBV7-9 to TRBJ1-4; D unclear. Germline V gene data show CDR1 as SEHNR and CDR2 as FQNEAQ (reference sequence). V was shortened by 3 bases and J by 3 bases, with 8 bases between the two germline ends. The CDR3 has 14 amino acids. CDR3 nucleotide sequence: TGTGCCAGCAGCTTCAAGGGTCCTAATGAAAAACTGTTTTTT. It codes for CASSFKGPNEKLFF.

The count of this clone is one. The chain uses TRBV6-1 and TRBJ1-1; the match to TRBD1 covers 9 bases. CDR3 length: 16 residues. Trimming took 4 bases from V and 2 from J; bases not matched to a gene: 8. Germline V gene data show CDR1 as MNHNS and CDR2 as SASEGT. CDR3 sequence reads: CASSVGTGTVNTEAFF. CDR3 sequence (DNA): TGTGCCAGCAGTGTGGGGACAGGGACCGTTAACACTGAAGCTTTCTTT.

This clone turned up a few times. The rearrangement uses TRBV9 and TRBJ1-4, with a weak D call TRBD1 (5 bases). The CDR3 runs 17 residues. Trimming stripped 3 bases from V and 1 base from J, with 16 bases between. Looked up from germline, CDR1 is SGDLS and CDR2 is YYNGEE. CDR3 amino acids: CASSAGEGKVTNEKLFF. CDR3 nucleotides: TGTGCCAGCAGCGCGGGGGAAGGGAAGGTAACTAATGAAAAACTGTTTTTT. Looking up the rest from reference TRBV9 and TRBJ1-4 gives the full variable domain: DSGVTQTPKHLITATGQRVTLRCSPRSGDLSVYWYQQSLDQGLQFLIQYYNGEERAKGNILERFSAQQFPDLHSELNLSSLELGDSALYFCASSAGEGKVTNEKLFFGSGTQLSVL.

V is TRBV5-6 and J is TRBJ2-7; D not certain. V lost 3 bases to trimming and J lost 0 bases, with 10 bases between them. Germline-derived CDR1 and CDR2 are SGHDT and YYEEEE. The CDR3 covers 14 residues. As DNA, the CDR3 is TGTGCCAGCAGCTCACAAGGGAACTCCTACGAGCAGTACTTC. It specifies CASSSQGNSYEQYF.

This sequence joins TRBV2 and TRBJ2-1; 13 bases align to TRBD2. Per germline, CDR1 SNHLY and CDR2 FYNNEI. This CDR3 has 15 amino acids. V lost 6 bases, J lost 8 bases, and 7 bases stayed unmatched. The CDR3 is CASRPGLAGADEQFF. The DNA for the CDR3 is TGTGCCAGCAGACCCGGACTAGCGGGGGCGGATGAGCAGTTCTTC.

This sequence joins TRBV5-1 and TRBJ2-5; TRBD1 might be the D (6 bases). CDR1 and CDR2 from the germline V gene are SGHRS and YFSETQ. The ends were cut back, 4 bases at V and 4 bases at J, with 14 bases in the middle. The length of the CDR3 is 14 residues. The CDR3 region has the DNA TGCGCCAGCAGCACCAGGGGCCTCGGAGAGACCCAGTACTTC. Translation: CASSTRGLGETQYF. Full variable domain (outside the CDR3, taken from reference TRBV5-1 and TRBJ2-5): KAGVTQTPRYLIKTRGQQVTLSCSPISGHRSVSWYQQTPGQGLQFLFEYFSETQRNKGNFPGRFSGRQFSNSRSEMNVSTLELGDSALYLCASSTRGLGETQYFGPGTRLLVL.

This sequence joins TRBV18 and TRBJ2-5; D unclear. This CDR3 has 15 amino acids. Germline V gene sequence: CDR1 KGHSH, CDR2 LQKENI. The V and J ends lost 4 bases and 2 bases respectively, with 14 bases between them. Here the CDR3 DNA reads TGTGCCAGCTCACGAACCTTCGGCCAGCAAGAGACCCAGTACTTC. Translating gives CASSRTFGQQETQYF.

The chain combines TRBV29-1 with TRBJ2-1, with 11 bases aligning to TRBD1. V gave up 7 bases and J gave up 9 bases; unmatched junction bases: 8. The CDR3 has 13 amino acids. Germline V CDR1 and CDR2: SQVTM, ANQGSEA. This CDR3 is CSAGTGGFGEQFF. CDR3 DNA: TGCAGCGCCGGGACAGGGGGATTTGGTGAGCAGTTCTTC.

The V and J genes are TRBV7-8 and TRBJ1-3; 11 positions match TRBD1. This CDR3 is 16 amino acids long. Germline V gives CDR1 SGHVS, CDR2 FQNEAQ. V was pared by 5 bases and J by 0 bases, with 3 bases of the junction left unmatched. CDR3 nucleotide sequence: TGTGCCAGCAGCCCTGGGACAGGGGGCTCTGGAAACACCATATATTTT. It specifies CASSPGTGGSGNTIYF. The entire variable domain, with the rest obtained from reference TRBV7-8 and TRBJ1-3, is as follows: GAGVSQSPRYKVAKRGQDVALRCDPISGHVSLFWYQQALGQGPEFLTYFQNEAQLDKSGLPSDRFFAERPEGSVSTLKIQRTQQEDSAVYLCASSPGTGGSGNTIYFGEGSWLTVV.

The chain joins TRBV10-3 to TRBJ2-7, with a tentative D call TRBD1 (8 bases). Looked up from germline, CDR1 is ENHRY and CDR2 is SYGVKD. The CDR3 totals 14 residues. The V end was cut by 6 bases, the J end by 3 bases, with 15 bases between. In DNA form, the CDR3 reads TGTGCCATCAGAGGACAGGGAGGGCTCTACGAGCAGTACTTC. Encoded protein: CAIRGQGGLYEQYF.

A few counts support this clone. J is TRBJ1-3 and V is TRBV2; TRBD1 aligns across 12 bases. The junction had 4 bases not matched to a gene; V was cut back by 7 bases and J by 3 bases. This CDR3 has 15 residues. Germline V lookup: CDR1 SNHLY, CDR2 FYNNEI. The CDR3 reads CASMRDRGHGNTIYF. The DNA for the CDR3 is TGTGCCAGCATGAGGGACAGGGGGCATGGAAACACCATATATTTT.

The J gene is TRBJ1-2, the V gene TRBV5-1, with a weak D call TRBD1 (5 bases). Germline values: CDR1 SGHRS, CDR2 YFSETQ. V was cut by 1 base and J by 3 bases, with 13 bases left in between. The CDR3 runs to 15 residues. The CDR3 region is CASSLKEGSYYGYTF. The DNA for the CDR3 is TGCGCCAGCAGCTTGAAGGAGGGGAGCTACTATGGCTACACCTTC.

This clone was recorded only once. The J gene is TRBJ1-4, the V gene TRBV4-3; weak D call: TRBD1 (5 bases). The germline V gene has CDR1 LGHNA and CDR2 YSLEER. The CDR3 runs 16 residues. The V and J ends lost 3 bases and 3 bases respectively, with 14 bases between them. CDR3 nucleotides: TGCGCCAGCAGCCAGGATACCGGGGGAGCTAATGAAAAACTGTTTTTT. As protein: CASSQDTGGANEKLFF.

The chain combines TRBV6-1 with TRBJ2-2; D not certain. Germline CDR1 and CDR2: MNHNS and SASEGT. V was trimmed by 1 base and J by 3 bases, leaving 9 bases between them. The CDR3 length is 15 residues. CDR3 region: CASSEVEGYTGELFF. In DNA form, the CDR3 reads TGTGCCAGCAGTGAAGTTGAAGGTTACACCGGGGAGCTGTTTTTT.

V gene TRBV25-1 combines with J gene TRBJ2-5, with D perhaps TRBD2 (5 bases). This CDR3 comprises 11 residues. Germline assignment: CDR1 MGHDK and CDR2 SYGVNS. V was trimmed by 4 bases and J by 5 bases, leaving 5 bases between them. The CDR3 nucleotides read TGTGCCAGCAGTGCGGGGGAGACCCAGTACTTC. This sequence encodes CASSAGETQYF.

The gene calls are TRBV5-4 and TRBJ2-1; D possibly corresponds to TRBD1 (6 bases). The germline V gene has CDR1 SGHNT and CDR2 YYREEE (reference sequence). Trimming removed 2 bases from V and 3 bases from J, with 12 bases in between. There are 15 residues in the CDR3. The CDR3 loop is CASSLQGSLYNEQFF. The CDR3 DNA follows: TGTGCCAGCAGCTTACAGGGCTCCCTCTACAATGAGCAGTTCTTC.

Only one count was recorded for this clone. This chain connects TRBV18 to TRBJ2-1; the D gene is possibly TRBD2 (5 bases). V was clipped by 4 bases and J by 1 base, with 11 bases between them. Germline assignment: CDR1 KGHSH and CDR2 LQKENI. The CDR3 consists of 15 residues. CDR3 sequence (DNA): TGTGCCAGCTCACGATACGGGGTGTCCTACAATGAGCAGTTCTTC. It is translated as CASSRYGVSYNEQFF.

This sequence joins TRBV13 and TRBJ1-1; D may be TRBD1 (6 bases). Germline CDR1 and CDR2: PRHDT and FYEKMQ (reference sequence). V shed 6 bases and J shed 3 bases, with 26 bases lying between them. The CDR3 is made up of 18 amino acids. CDR3 nucleotides: TGTGCCAGCAGACGACTTAACGACAGGCTGGAGAAGGACACTGAAGCTTTCTTT. It translates to CASRRLNDRLEKDTEAFF.

The V and J genes are TRBV28 and TRBJ1-5; a possible D gene is TRBD1 (6 bases). Looked up from germline, CDR1 is MDHEN and CDR2 is SYDVKM. The germline V and J ends were trimmed by 5 bases and 7 bases, with 18 bases remaining between them. CDR3 length: 15 residues. The CDR3 coding sequence is TGTGCCAGCAGTCCCCCTAGGGGGGCGGGCCAGCCCCAGCATTTT. It is translated as CASSPPRGAGQPQHF. Full variable domain (remainder filled in from reference TRBV28 and TRBJ1-5): DVKVTQSSRYLVKRTGEKVFLECVQDMDHENMFWYRQDPGLGLRLIYFSYDVKMKEKGDIPEGYSVSREKKERFSLILESASTNQTSMYLCASSPPRGAGQPQHFGDGTRLSIL.